These 2 T cell receptor beta chains originate from one sample sequenced in a study of T cells after yellow fever vaccination. From the 5' RACE reads, TCRdb called clonotypes with MiXCR, one entry per CDR3 protein. The table lists 350,000 to 450,000 distinct CDR3 sequences, 6% to 8% of them singletons, with about 15% in the top ten. Specimen: PBMCs, collected 5 days after the yellow fever booster vaccination. The receptors were gathered from a man aged 25-45 years who received the YFV17D yellow fever vaccine.

This clonotype was picked up many times. The V call is TRBV25-1, the J call TRBJ2-1, with 7 bases that match TRBD2. Trimming removed 4 bases from V and 4 bases from J; junction bases left unmatched: 1. The CDR3 contains 13 residues. Germline values: CDR1 MGHDK, CDR2 SYGVNS. This CDR3 reads CASSGDYYNEQFF. The CDR3 nucleotides are TGTGCCAGCAGTGGGGACTATTACAATGAGCAGTTCTTC.

The chain employs TRBV5-1 and TRBJ2-1; D could derive from TRBD1 or TRBD2 (5 bases each). CDR3 length: 14 residues. The ends were cut back, 0 bases at V and 10 bases at J, with 14 bases in the middle. CDR1 and CDR2 (germline): SGHRS, YFSETQ. This CDR3 is CASSLALEGSEQFF. CDR3 nucleotides: TGCGCCAGCAGCTTGGCCCTTGAGGGGTCCGAGCAGTTCTTC.